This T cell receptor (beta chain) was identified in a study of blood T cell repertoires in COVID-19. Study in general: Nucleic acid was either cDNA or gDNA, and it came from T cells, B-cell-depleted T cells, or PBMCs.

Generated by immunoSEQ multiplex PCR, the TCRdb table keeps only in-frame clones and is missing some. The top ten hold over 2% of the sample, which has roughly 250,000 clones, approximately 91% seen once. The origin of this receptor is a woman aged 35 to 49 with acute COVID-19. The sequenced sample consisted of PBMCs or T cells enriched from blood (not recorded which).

CDR3 loop: CASSQGRLSSSYEQYF. CDR3 nucleotides: TGTGCCAGCAGCCAAGGGCGACTTTCCAGCTCCTACGAGCAGTACTTC. The rearrangement uses TRBV3-1 (or the pseudogene TRBV3-2) and TRBJ2-7; no clear D. V was pared by 1 base and J by 0 bases, with 13 bases between. CDR1 LGHDT and CDR2 YNNKEL come from the germline V gene (reference sequence). This CDR3 spans 16 amino acids.